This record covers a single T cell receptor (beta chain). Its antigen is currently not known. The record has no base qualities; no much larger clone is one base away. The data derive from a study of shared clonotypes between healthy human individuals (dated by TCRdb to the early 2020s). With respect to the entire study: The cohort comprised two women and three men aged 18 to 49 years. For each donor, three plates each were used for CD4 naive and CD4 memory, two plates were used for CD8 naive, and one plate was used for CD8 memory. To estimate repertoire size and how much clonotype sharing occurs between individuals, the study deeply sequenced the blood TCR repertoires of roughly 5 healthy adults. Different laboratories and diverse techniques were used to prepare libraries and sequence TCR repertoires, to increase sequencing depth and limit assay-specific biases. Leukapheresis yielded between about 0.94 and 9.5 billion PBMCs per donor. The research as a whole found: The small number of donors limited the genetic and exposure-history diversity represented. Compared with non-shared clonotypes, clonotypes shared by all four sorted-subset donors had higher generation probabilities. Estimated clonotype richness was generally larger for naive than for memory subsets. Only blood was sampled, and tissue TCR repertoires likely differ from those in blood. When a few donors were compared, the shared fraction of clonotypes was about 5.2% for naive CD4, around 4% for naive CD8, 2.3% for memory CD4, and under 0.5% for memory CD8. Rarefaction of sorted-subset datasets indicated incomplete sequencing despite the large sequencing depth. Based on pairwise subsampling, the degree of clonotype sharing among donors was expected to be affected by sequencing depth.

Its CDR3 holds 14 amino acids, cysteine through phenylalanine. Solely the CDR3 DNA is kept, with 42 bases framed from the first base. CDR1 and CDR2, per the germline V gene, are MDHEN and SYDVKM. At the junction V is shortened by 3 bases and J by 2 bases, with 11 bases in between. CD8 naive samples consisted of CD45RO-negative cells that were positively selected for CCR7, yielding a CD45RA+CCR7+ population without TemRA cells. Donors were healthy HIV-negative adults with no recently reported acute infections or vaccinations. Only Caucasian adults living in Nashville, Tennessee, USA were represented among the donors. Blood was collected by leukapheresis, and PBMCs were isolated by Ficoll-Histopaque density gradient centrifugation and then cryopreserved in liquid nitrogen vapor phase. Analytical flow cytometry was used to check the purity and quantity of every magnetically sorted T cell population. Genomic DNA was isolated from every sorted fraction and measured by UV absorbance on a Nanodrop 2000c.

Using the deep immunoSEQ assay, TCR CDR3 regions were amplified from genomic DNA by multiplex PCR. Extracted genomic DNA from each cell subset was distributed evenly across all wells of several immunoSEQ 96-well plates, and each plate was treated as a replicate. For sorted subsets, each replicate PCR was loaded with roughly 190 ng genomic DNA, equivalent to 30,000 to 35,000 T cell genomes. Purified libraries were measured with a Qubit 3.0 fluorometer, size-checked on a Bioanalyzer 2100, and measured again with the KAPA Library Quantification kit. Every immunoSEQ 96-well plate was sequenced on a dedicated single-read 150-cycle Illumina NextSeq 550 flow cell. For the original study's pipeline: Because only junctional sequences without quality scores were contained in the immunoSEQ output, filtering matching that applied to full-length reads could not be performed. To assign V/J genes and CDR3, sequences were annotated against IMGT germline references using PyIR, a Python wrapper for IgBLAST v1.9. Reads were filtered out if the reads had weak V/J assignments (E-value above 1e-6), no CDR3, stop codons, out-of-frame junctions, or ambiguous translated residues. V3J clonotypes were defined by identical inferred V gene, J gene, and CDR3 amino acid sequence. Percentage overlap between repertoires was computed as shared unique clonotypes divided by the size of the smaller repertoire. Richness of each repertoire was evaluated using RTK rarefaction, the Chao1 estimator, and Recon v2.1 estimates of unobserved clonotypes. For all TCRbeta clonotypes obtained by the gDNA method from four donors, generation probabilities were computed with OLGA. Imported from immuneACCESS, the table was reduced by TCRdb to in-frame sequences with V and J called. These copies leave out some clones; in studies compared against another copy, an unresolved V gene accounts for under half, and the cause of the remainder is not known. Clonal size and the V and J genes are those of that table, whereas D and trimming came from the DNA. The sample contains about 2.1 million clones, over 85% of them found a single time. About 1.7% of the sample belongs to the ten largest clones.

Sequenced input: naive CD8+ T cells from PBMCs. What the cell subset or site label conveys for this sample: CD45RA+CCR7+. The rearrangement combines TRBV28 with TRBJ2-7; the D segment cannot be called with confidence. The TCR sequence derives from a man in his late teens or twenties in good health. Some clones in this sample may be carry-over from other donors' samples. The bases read TGTGCCAGCAGTTTGGCACTCTCTGCCTACGAGCAGTACTTC. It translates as CASSLALSAYEQYF.